This TCR beta chain is from a study of cytomegalovirus exposure and HLA in healthy donors. General study results and limits: Most TCR sequences were seen very rarely across donors, but some public TCRs occurred in many. The study recorded 150 to 200 TCR beta chains that were cytomegalovirus-associated.

Profiling relied on immunoSEQ multiplex PCR, and the TCRdb table lists in-frame clones only, not all of them. Seen here are about 130,000 clones, 89% observed once, and the top ten hold roughly 2%. To note about this clone: Its antigen is as yet unknown.

The trim removed 4 bases at V and 3 bases at J, leaving 6 bases unmatched. The CDR3 covers 14 residues. In germline, CDR1 is SGDLS, CDR2 YYNGEE. J is TRBJ2-7 and V is TRBV9; 8 bases are shared with TRBD1. Sequencing used PBMCs. This receptor was obtained from a woman in her late teens or twenties in good health and CMV-seronegative. As DNA, the CDR3 is TGTGCCAGCAGCCCGGGGACAGGCAGCTACGAGCAGTACTTC. It codes for CASSPGTGSYEQYF.